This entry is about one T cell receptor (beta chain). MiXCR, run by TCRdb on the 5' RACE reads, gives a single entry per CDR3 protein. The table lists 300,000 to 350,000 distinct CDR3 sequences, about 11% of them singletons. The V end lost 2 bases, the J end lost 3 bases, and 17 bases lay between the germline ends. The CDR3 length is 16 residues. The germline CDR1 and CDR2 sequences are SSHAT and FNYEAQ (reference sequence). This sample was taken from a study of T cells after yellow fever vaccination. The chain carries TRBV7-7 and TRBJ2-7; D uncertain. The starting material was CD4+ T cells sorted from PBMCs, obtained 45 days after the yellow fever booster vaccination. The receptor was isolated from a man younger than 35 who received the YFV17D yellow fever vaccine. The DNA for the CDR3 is TGTGCCAGCAGCTTATCATCCAACCCCCAGATCTACGAGCAGTACTTC. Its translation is CASSLSSNPQIYEQYF.